What follows is one TCR beta chain and its context. Its antigen is not known. It was CD45RO-negative cells, positively selected for CCR7, that made up naive CD8 cells, with terminally differentiated effector memory CD45RA+ cells excluded. V dropped 5 bases and J dropped 6; count of bases not matched to a gene: 5. This CDR3 region has 14 residues. CDR1 and CDR2 from the germline V gene are SNHLY and FYNNEI. The DNA input per sorted-subset replicate PCR was approximately 210 ng, corresponding to roughly 30,000 T cell genomes. The repertoire was sequenced with immunoSEQ multiplex PCR; TCRdb's copy has only in-frame clones and lacks some. The table lists 1.5 million to 2.5 million clones, about 95% of them singletons. The sample originates from a study of shared clonotypes between healthy human individuals. Study results and limitations: A few donors held about 5% of naive CD4 clonotypes in common. The rarefaction results pointed to incomplete sorted-subset sequencing despite large depth.

This rearrangement joins TRBV2 to TRBJ2-1, with TRBD1 matching 9 bases. The specimen was naive CD8+ T cells sorted from blood. The sequence came from a man between 18 and 29 years old in good health. This chain's CDR3 is CASSRTGEGNEQFF. DNA of the CDR3: TGTGCCAGCAGTCGGACAGGGGAGGGCAATGAGCAGTTCTTC.